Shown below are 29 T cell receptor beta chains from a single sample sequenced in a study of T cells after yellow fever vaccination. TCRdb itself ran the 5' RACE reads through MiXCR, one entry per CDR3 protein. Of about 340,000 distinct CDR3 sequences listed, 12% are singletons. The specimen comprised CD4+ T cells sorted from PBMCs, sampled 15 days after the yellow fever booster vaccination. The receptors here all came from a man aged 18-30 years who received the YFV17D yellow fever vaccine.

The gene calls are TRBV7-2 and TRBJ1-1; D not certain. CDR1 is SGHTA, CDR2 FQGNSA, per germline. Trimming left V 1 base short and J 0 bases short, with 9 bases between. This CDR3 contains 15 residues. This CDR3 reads CASSLVSSMNTEAFF. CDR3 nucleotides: TGTGCCAGCAGCTTAGTTTCGTCCATGAACACTGAAGCTTTCTTT.

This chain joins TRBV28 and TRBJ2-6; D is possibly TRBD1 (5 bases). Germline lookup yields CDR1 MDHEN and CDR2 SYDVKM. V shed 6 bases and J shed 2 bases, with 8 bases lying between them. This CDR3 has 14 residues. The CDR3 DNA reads TGTGCCAGCAGCAGGGTCCCTGGGGCCAACGTCCTGACTTTC. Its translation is CASSRVPGANVLTF.

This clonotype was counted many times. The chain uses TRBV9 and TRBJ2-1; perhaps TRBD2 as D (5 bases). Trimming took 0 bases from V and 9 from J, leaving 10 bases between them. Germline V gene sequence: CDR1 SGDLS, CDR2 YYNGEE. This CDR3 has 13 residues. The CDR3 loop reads CASSVGSGGEQFF. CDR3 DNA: TGTGCCAGCAGCGTAGGGTCAGGAGGTGAGCAGTTCTTC. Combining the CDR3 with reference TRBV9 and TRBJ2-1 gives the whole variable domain DSGVTQTPKHLITATGQRVTLRCSPRSGDLSVYWYQQSLDQGLQFLIQYYNGEERAKGNILERFSAQQFPDLHSELNLSSLELGDSALYFCASSVGSGGEQFFGPGTRLTVL.

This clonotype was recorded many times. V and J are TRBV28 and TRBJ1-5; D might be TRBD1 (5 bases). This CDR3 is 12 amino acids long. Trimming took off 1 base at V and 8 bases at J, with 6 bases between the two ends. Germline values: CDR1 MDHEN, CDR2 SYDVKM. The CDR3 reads CASSLLGEPQHF. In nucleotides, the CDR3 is TGTGCCAGCAGTTTATTGGGGGAGCCCCAGCATTTT.

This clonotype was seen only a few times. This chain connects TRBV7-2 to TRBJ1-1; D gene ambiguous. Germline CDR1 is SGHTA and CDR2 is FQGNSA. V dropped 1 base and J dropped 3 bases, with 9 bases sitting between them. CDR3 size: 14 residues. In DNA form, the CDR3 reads TGTGCCAGCAGCTTAGGCAGTTCTTACACTGAAGCTTTCTTT. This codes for CASSLGSSYTEAFF.

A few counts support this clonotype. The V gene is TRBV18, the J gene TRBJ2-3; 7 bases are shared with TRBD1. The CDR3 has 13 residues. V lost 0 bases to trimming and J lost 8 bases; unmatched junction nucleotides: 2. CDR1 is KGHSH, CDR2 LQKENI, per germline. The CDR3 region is CASSPPGQLTQYF. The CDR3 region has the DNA TGTGCCAGCTCACCACCGGGACAGCTTACGCAGTATTTT.

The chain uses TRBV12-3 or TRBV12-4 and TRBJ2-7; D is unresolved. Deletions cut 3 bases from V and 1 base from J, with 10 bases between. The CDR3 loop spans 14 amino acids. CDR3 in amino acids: CASSLRRSSYEQYF. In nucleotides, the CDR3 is TGTGCCAGCAGTTTGAGGCGGTCTTCCTACGAGCAGTACTTC.

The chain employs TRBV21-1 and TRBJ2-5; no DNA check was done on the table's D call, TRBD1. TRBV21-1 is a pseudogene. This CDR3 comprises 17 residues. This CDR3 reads CASSKVGRRNNQETQYF. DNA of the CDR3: TGTGCCAGCAGCAAAGTGGGGCGGAGGAACAACCAAGAGACCCAGTACTTC.

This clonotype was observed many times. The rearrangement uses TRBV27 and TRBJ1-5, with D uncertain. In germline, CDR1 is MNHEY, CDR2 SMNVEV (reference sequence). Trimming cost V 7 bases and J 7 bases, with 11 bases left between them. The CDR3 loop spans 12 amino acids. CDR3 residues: CASTERWQPQHF. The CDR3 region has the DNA TGTGCCAGCACCGAACGGTGGCAGCCCCAGCATTTT.

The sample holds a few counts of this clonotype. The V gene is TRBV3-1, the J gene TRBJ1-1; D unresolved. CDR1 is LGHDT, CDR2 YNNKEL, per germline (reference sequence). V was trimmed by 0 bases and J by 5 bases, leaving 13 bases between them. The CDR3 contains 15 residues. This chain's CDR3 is CASSQEAAGKTEAFF. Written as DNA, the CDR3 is TGTGCCAGCAGCCAAGAGGCGGCCGGGAAGACTGAAGCTTTCTTT.

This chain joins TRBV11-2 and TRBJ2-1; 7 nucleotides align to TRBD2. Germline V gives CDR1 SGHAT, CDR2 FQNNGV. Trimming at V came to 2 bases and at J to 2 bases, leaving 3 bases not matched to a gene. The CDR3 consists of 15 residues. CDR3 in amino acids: CASSLNGGTYNEQFF. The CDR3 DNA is TGTGCCAGCAGCTTAAACGGGGGGACCTACAATGAGCAGTTCTTC.

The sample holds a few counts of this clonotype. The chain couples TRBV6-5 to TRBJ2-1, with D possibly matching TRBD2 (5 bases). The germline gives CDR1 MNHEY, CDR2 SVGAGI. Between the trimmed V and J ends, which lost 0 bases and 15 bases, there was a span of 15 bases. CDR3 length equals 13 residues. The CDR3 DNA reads TGTGCCAGCAGTTACTCGGTTGAGGACTCCCCGTTCTTC. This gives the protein CASSYSVEDSPFF.

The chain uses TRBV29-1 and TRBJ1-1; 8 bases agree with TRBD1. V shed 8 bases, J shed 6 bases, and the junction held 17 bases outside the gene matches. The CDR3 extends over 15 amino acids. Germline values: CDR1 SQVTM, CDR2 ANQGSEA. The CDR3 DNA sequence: TGCAGCACCTCCAGCGTGACAGGGGCGATGGCTGAAGCTTTCTTT. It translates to CSTSSVTGAMAEAFF.

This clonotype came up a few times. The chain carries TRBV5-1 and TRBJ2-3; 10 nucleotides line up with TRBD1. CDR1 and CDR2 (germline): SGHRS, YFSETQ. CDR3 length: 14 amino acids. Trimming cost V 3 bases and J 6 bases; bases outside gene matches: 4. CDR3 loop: CASSSGQGPDTQYF. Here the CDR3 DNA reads TGCGCCAGCAGCTCGGGACAGGGGCCCGATACGCAGTATTTT.

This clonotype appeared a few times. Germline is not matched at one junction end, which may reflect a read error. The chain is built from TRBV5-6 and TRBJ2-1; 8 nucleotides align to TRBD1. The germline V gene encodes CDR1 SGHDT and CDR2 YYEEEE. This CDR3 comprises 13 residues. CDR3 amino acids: CASSLGGRDRPSF. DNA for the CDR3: TGTGCCAGCAGCTTGGGGGGGCGGGACAGGCCCTCCTTC. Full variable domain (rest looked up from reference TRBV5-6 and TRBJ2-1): DAGVTQSPTHLIKTRGQQVTLRCSPKSGHDTVSWYQQALGQGPQFIFQYYEEEERQRGNFPDRFSGHQFPNYSSELNVNALLLGDSALYLCASSLGGRDRPSFGPGTRLTVL.

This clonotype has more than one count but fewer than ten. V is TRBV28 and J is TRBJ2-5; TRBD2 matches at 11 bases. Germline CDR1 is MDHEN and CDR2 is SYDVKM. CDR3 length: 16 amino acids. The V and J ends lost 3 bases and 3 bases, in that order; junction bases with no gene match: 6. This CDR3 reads CASSFFPSGGKETQYF. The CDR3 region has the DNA TGTGCCAGCAGTTTTTTCCCTAGCGGGGGGAAAGAGACCCAGTACTTC.

CDR3 DNA: TGTGCCAGCAGTGGACTAGCGGGCAAACATACGCAGTATTTT. Amino acid sequence: CASSGLAGKHTQYF. V and J are TRBV2 and TRBJ2-3, with 10 bases lining up with TRBD2. The junction had 5 bases not matched to a gene; V was cut back by 4 bases and J by 7 bases. Germline-derived CDR1 and CDR2 are SNHLY and FYNNEI. The CDR3 sequence is 14 residues long.

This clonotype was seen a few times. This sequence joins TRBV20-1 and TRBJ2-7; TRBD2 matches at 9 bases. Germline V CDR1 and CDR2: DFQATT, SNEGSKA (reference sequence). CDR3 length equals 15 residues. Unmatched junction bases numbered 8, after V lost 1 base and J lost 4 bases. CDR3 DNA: TGCAGTGCTAGAGTGCCTAGCGGGGCGGATTACGAGCAGTACTTC. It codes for CSARVPSGADYEQYF.

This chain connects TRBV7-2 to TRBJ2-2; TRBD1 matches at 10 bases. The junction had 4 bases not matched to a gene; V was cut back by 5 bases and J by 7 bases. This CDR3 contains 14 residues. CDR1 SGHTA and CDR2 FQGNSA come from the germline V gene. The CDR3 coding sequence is TGTGCCAGCAGCGCGGGACAGGGGTACGGGGAGCTGTTTTTT. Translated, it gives CASSAGQGYGELFF. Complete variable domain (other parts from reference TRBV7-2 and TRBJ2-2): GAGVSQSPSNKVTEKGKDVELRCDPISGHTALYWYRQSLGQGLEFLIYFQGNSAPDKSGLPSDRFSAERTGGSVSTLTIQRTQQEDSAVYLCASSAGQGYGELFFGEGSRLTVL.

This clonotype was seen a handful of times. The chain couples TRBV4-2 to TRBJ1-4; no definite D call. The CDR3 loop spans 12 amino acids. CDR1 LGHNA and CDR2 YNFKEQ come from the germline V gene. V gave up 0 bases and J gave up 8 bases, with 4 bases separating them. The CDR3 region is CASSQEAEKLFF. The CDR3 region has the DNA TGTGCCAGCAGCCAAGAGGCCGAAAAACTGTTTTTT.

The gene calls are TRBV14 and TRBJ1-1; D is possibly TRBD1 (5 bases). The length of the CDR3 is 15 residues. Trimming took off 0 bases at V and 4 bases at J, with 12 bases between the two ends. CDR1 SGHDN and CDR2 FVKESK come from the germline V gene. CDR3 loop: CASSQDRWGGTEAFF. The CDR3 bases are TGTGCCAGCAGCCAAGATCGATGGGGGGGCACTGAAGCTTTCTTT.

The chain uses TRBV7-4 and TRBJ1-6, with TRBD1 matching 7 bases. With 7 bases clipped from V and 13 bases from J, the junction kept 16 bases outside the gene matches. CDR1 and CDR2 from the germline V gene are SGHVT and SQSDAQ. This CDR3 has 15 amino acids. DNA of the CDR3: TGTGCCAGCAATAATCCGGGACAGTGGCCTCGGCCCCTCCACTTT. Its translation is CASNNPGQWPRPLHF.

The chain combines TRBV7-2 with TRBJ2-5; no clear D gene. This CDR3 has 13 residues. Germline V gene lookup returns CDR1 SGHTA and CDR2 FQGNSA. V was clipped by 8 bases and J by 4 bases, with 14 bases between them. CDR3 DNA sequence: TGTGCCAGCGCCCGCCCAGCCCGAGAGACCCAGTACTTC. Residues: CASARPARETQYF.

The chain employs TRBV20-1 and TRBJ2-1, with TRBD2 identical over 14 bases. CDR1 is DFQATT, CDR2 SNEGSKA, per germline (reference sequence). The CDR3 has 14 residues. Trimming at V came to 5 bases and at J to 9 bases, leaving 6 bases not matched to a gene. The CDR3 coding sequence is TGCAGTGCTTCCGGGACTAGCGGGGGTACTGAGCAGTTCTTC. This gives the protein CSASGTSGGTEQFF.

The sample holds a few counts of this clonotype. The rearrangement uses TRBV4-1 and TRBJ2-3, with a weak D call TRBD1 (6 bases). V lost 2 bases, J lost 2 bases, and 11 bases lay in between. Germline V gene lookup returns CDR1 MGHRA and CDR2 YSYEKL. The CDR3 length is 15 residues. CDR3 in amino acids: CASSQPTGPTDTQYF. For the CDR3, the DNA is TGCGCCAGCAGCCAACCGACAGGCCCCACAGATACGCAGTATTTT.

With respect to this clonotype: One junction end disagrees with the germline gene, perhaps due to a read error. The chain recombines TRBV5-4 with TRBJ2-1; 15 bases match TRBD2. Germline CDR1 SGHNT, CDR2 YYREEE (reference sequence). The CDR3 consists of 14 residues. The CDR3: CASSPGTSGGKILF. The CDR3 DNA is TGTGCCAGCAGCCCGGGGACTAGCGGGGGGAAAATACTCTTC.

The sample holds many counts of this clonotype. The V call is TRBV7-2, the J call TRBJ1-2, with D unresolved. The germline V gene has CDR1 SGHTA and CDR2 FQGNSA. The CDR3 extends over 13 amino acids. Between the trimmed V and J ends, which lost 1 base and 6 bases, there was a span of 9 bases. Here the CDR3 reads CASSLGLADGYTF. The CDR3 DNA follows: TGTGCCAGCAGCTTAGGACTAGCGGATGGCTACACCTTC.

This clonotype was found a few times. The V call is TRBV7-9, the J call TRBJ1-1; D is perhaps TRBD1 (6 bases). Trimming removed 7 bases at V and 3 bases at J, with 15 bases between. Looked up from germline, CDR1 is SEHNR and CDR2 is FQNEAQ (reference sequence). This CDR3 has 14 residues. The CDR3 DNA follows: TGTGCCAGCACCACTCTTACAGGGTACACTGAAGCTTTCTTT. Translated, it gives CASTTLTGYTEAFF.

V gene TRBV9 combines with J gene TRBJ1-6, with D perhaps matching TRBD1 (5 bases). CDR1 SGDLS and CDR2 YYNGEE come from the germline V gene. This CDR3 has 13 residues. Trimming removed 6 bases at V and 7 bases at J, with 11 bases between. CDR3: CASKGDLNSPLHF. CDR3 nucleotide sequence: TGTGCCAGCAAAGGGGACCTAAATTCACCCCTCCACTTT.